One and the same sample provided the 15 T cell receptor beta chains below, sequenced in a study of blood T cell repertoires in COVID-19. Some clones are missing from TCRdb's copy, which holds only in-frame ones; the method was immunoSEQ multiplex PCR. The table lists around 45,000 clones, more than 65% of them singletons. The material sequenced was peripheral blood. Receptor source: a woman aged 60-75 years with acute or convalescent COVID-19.

The gene calls are TRBV12-3 or TRBV12-4 and TRBJ1-3; D unclear. This CDR3 contains 12 residues. Trimming shortened V by 8 bases and J by 3 bases, and 8 bases separated the two germline ends. CDR3 nucleotides: TGTGCCAGCCCACTTGATGGAAACACCATATATTTT. It encodes CASPLDGNTIYF.

The chain carries TRBV15 and TRBJ2-7; D call uncertain. Germline V lookup: CDR1 LNHNV, CDR2 YYDKDF (reference sequence). This CDR3 is 15 amino acids long. Trimming pared 5 bases from V and 0 bases from J, leaving 14 bases between. This chain's CDR3 is CATSRVFPSSYEQYF. CDR3 nucleotide sequence: TGTGCCACCAGCCGGGTATTCCCGAGCTCCTACGAGCAGTACTTC. Full variable domain (outside the CDR3, taken from reference TRBV15 and TRBJ2-7): DAMVIQNPRYQVTQFGKPVTLSCSQTLNHNVMYWYQQKSSQAPKLLFHYYDKDFNNEADTPDNFQSRRPNTSFCFLDIRSPGLGDTAMYLCATSRVFPSSYEQYFGPGTRLTVT.

This chain joins TRBV28 and TRBJ2-1; D is uncertain. Germline values: CDR1 MDHEN, CDR2 SYDVKM. V lost 2 bases to trimming and J lost 8 bases, with 10 bases between them. This CDR3 region has 13 residues. CDR3 protein: CASSLGSAYEQFF. CDR3 nucleotide sequence: TGTGCCAGCAGTTTAGGGTCAGCGTATGAGCAGTTCTTC.

The chain is built from TRBV18 and TRBJ1-4, with a possible D match to TRBD1 (5 bases). The CDR3 is made up of 14 amino acids. Trimming cost V 6 bases and J 0 bases, with 8 bases left between them. CDR1 KGHSH and CDR2 LQKENI come from the germline V gene. CDR3 loop: CASSQGTTNEKLFF. The CDR3 DNA reads TGTGCCAGCTCCCAGGGTACAACTAATGAAAAACTGTTTTTT.

The chain joins TRBV5-1 to TRBJ2-7, with 9 bases identical to TRBD2. J lost 3 bases, V lost 2 bases, and 12 bases had no gene match. CDR1 and CDR2 (germline): SGHRS, YFSETQ. The CDR3 consists of 17 residues. CDR3 loop: CASSFGFSASGNYEQYF. The CDR3, as DNA: TGCGCCAGCAGCTTCGGCTTTTCGGCTAGCGGGAACTACGAGCAGTACTTC.

The chain joins TRBV12-5 to TRBJ1-1; 9 bases are shared with TRBD1. The CDR3 length is 15 residues. J lost 0 bases, V lost 7 bases, and 6 bases had no gene match. Germline V gene data show CDR1 as LGHNT and CDR2 as FRNRAP. CDR3 nucleotide sequence: TGTGCTAGTGTTATACAGGGGGCTTTGAACACTGAAGCTTTCTTT. It is translated as CASVIQGALNTEAFF. The full variable domain, with the rest looked up from reference TRBV12-5 and TRBJ1-1, is DARVTQTPRHKVTEMGQEVTMRCQPILGHNTVFWYRQTMMQGLELLAYFRNRAPLDDSGMPKDRFSAEMPDATLATLKIQPSEPRDSAVYFCASVIQGALNTEAFFGQGTRLTVV.

V is TRBV12-3 or TRBV12-4 and J is TRBJ2-1; D unclear. This CDR3 contains 12 residues. V lost 5 bases and J lost 9, with 11 bases in between. The CDR3 region has the DNA TGTGCCAGCAGTAGAAAGAGTCCTGAGCAGTTCTTC. It codes for CASSRKSPEQFF.

The V and J genes are TRBV6-2 or TRBV6-3 and TRBJ2-7; TRBD1 is a possible D gene (5 bases). V was clipped by 4 bases and J by 7 bases, with 20 bases between them. CDR3 length: 15 residues. Germline V gene data show CDR1 as MNHEY and CDR2 as SVGEGT. For the CDR3, the DNA is TGTGCCAGCAGTTTGGGTCGCGCCAGGGCCGGTGAGCAGTACTTC. Its protein is CASSLGRARAGEQYF.

The CDR3: CASSLQGGSGNTIYF. In DNA form, the CDR3 reads TGTGCCAGCAGCTTACAGGGAGGCTCTGGAAACACCATATATTTT. The chain is built from TRBV7-6 and TRBJ1-3; TRBD1 might be the D (5 bases). Germline CDR1 reads SGHVS; CDR2 reads FNYEAQ. Trimming pared 2 bases from V and 0 bases from J, leaving 8 bases between. The CDR3 runs to 15 residues.

J is TRBJ2-5 and V is TRBV14; D ambiguous. Germline V CDR1 and CDR2: SGHDN, FVKESK. Deletions cut 0 bases from V and 5 bases from J, with 10 bases between. There are 14 residues in the CDR3. The CDR3 sequence is CASSQDMVRETQYF. The CDR3 DNA is TGTGCCAGCAGCCAAGATATGGTACGGGAGACCCAGTACTTC.

This sequence joins TRBV7-9 and TRBJ2-7, with TRBD2 identical over 7 bases. J gave up 5 bases and V 4 bases, and 8 bases lay outside the gene matches. The CDR3 has 14 amino acids. Germline V gives CDR1 SEHNR, CDR2 FQNEAQ (reference sequence). The CDR3 loop reads CASSWEGGPHEQYF. CDR3 coding DNA: TGTGCCAGCAGCTGGGAGGGTGGCCCCCACGAGCAGTACTTC. Full variable domain (remainder filled in from reference TRBV7-9 and TRBJ2-7): DTGVSQNPRHKITKRGQNVTFRCDPISEHNRLYWYRQTLGQGPEFLTYFQNEAQLEKSRLLSDRFSAERPKGSFSTLEIQRTEQGDSAMYLCASSWEGGPHEQYFGPGTRLTVT.

V and J are TRBV5-6 and TRBJ2-3, with 8 bases fitting TRBD1. Germline CDR1 reads SGHDT; CDR2 reads YYEEEE. The CDR3 spans 14 residues. V lost 3 bases and J lost 5; bases outside the gene matches: 5. The CDR3 region has the DNA TGTGCCAGCAGCTCACGGACAGGGCAAGATACGCAGTATTTT. Protein product: CASSSRTGQDTQYF.

The CDR3 DNA follows: TGTGCCAGTAGTGGGTATGACAGGGGAAACTCTGGAAACACCATATATTTT. Its translation is CASSGYDRGNSGNTIYF. The gene calls are TRBV19 and TRBJ1-3; 8 bases line up with TRBD1. V was pared by 5 bases and J by 0 bases, with 9 bases of the junction left unmatched. This CDR3 has 17 amino acids. The V gene's germline CDR1 is LNHDA and CDR2 SQIVND (reference sequence).

The gene calls are TRBV24-1 and TRBJ2-1, with 11 bases fitting TRBD2. The CDR3 is 16 residues long. From germline, CDR1 is KGHDR and CDR2 SFDVKD. The J segment lost 5 bases and the V segment lost 2 bases, leaving 4 bases of the junction unmatched. The CDR3 is CATSDSRLAGNNEQFF. For the CDR3, the DNA is TGTGCCACCAGTGATTCGAGACTAGCGGGGAACAATGAGCAGTTCTTC.

The chain joins TRBV29-1 to TRBJ1-1; 9 nucleotides match TRBD1. Losses at the gene ends were 5 bases for V and 0 bases for J; bases not matched to a gene: 10. Germline V gives CDR1 SQVTM, CDR2 ANQGSEA. The CDR3 is 16 amino acids. The CDR3 is CSVKQGAGPMNTEAFF. The CDR3, as DNA: TGCAGCGTTAAACAGGGGGCTGGCCCCATGAACACTGAAGCTTTCTTT.